These 28 T cell receptor beta chains originate from one sample sequenced in a study of blood T cells in healthy people across ages. A second PCR of about 6 to 12 cycles used a sample-barcoded 5' primer and a J-beta primer mix. A single record per CDR3 protein comes from TCRdb applying MiXCR to the 5' RACE reads. The sample yields approximately 1.5 million distinct CDR3 sequences, 30% to 35% seen once. The source material was blood. Source of these receptors: a woman aged 25-40 years in good health.

The rearrangement uses TRBV6-2 or TRBV6-3 and TRBJ2-1; 7 positions match TRBD2. J was trimmed by 4 bases and V by 3 bases; bases with no gene match: 9. CDR3 length equals 16 residues. The germline V gene encodes CDR1 MNHEY and CDR2 SVGEGT. The CDR3 loop is CASSYWGRAEYNEQFF. The CDR3 DNA sequence: TGTGCCAGCAGTTATTGGGGGAGGGCGGAGTACAATGAGCAGTTCTTC.

The chain carries TRBV7-2 and TRBJ2-1, with D possibly TRBD1 on 7 matching bases. The CDR3 has 15 amino acids. Per the germline V gene, CDR1 is SGHTA and CDR2 is FQGNSA. V lost 3 bases to trimming and J lost 10 bases, with 19 bases between them. CDR3 DNA: TGTGCCAGCAGCTTTTGGAGCAGGGGGGCGGACGAGCAGTTCTTC. Its translation is CASSFWSRGADEQFF. The entire variable domain, with the rest obtained from reference TRBV7-2 and TRBJ2-1, is as follows: GAGVSQSPSNKVTEKGKDVELRCDPISGHTALYWYRQSLGQGLEFLIYFQGNSAPDKSGLPSDRFSAERTGGSVSTLTIQRTQQEDSAVYLCASSFWSRGADEQFFGPGTRLTVL.

The rearrangement links TRBV5-6 to TRBJ2-7; the match to TRBD2 covers 9 bases. Germline V CDR1 and CDR2: SGHDT, YYEEEE. Germline trimming cut 1 base from V and 2 bases from J; bases unmatched to any gene: 7. This CDR3 has 16 amino acids. CDR3 protein: CASSLFGGRETYEQYF. The DNA of the CDR3 is TGTGCCAGCAGCTTGTTTGGCGGGAGGGAAACCTACGAGCAGTACTTC.

This clonotype showed up just a few times. The genes are TRBV20-1 and TRBJ1-2, with no clear D. The CDR3 loop spans 15 amino acids. From germline, CDR1 is DFQATT and CDR2 SNEGSKA (reference sequence). Between the trimmed V and J ends, which lost 1 base and 4 bases, there was a span of 16 bases. In DNA, the CDR3 is TGCAGTGCTAGAGCTCGGATCGGGATCGTCTATGGCTACACCTTC. Its protein product is CSARARIGIVYGYTF.

J is TRBJ2-1 and V is TRBV20-1; 14 bases fit TRBD2. There are 18 residues in the CDR3. The V gene end was trimmed by 0 bases and the J gene end by 3 bases; junction bases not matched to a gene: 7. Germline V CDR1 and CDR2: DFQATT, SNEGSKA (reference sequence). CDR3 coding DNA: TGCAGTGCTAGAGATTTCGGGACTAGCGGGAGATACTACAATGAGCAGTTCTTC. Translated: CSARDFGTSGRYYNEQFF.

This clonotype was detected only a few times. The V gene is TRBV7-9, the J gene TRBJ2-1; maybe TRBD2 (5 bases). Germline assignment: CDR1 SEHNR and CDR2 FQNEAQ (reference sequence). Trimming pared 7 bases from V and 2 bases from J, leaving 12 bases between. The CDR3 loop spans 14 amino acids. CDR3 sequence reads: CASTFPGTYNEQFF. The DNA for the CDR3 is TGTGCCAGCACCTTCCCGGGGACCTACAATGAGCAGTTCTTC.

The chain has TRBV4-2 and TRBJ1-2; 7 nucleotides match TRBD1. CDR3 length equals 14 residues. The V gene's germline CDR1 is LGHNA and CDR2 YNFKEQ. Unmatched junction bases numbered 5, after V lost 7 bases and J lost 0 bases. The CDR3 here is CASTRDRANYGYTF. The CDR3 nucleotides read TGTGCCAGCACCAGGGACAGAGCTAACTATGGCTACACCTTC.

The genes are TRBV7-7 and TRBJ2-5; no reliable D call. The ends were cut back, 5 bases at V and 7 bases at J, with 20 bases in the middle. This CDR3 is built from 15 residues. Germline V CDR1 and CDR2: SSHAT, FNYEAQ (reference sequence). CDR3 nucleotide sequence: TGTGCCAGCAGCCCCTCCGAGACCGCTGGCGGGACCCAGTACTTC. This sequence encodes CASSPSETAGGTQYF. Based on the CDR3 plus reference TRBV7-7 and TRBJ2-5, the full variable domain is GAGVSQSPRYKVTKRGQDVTLRCDPISSHATLYWYQQALGQGPEFLTYFNYEAQPDKSGLPSDRFSAERPEGSISTLTIQRTEQRDSAMYRCASSPSETAGGTQYFGPGTRLLVL.

The chain carries TRBV20-1 and TRBJ2-5, with TRBD1 matching over 7 bases. The CDR3 has 13 residues. Unmatched junction bases numbered 8, after V lost 5 bases and J lost 5 bases. CDR1 and CDR2 from the germline V gene are DFQATT and SNEGSKA (reference sequence). CDR3 region: CSAQRGLRETQYF. The DNA for the CDR3 is TGCAGTGCTCAGAGGGGGCTACGGGAGACCCAGTACTTC.

This clonotype was counted ten times or more. The gene calls are TRBV29-1 and TRBJ2-5; maybe TRBD2 (6 bases). Germline loops: CDR1 SQVTM, CDR2 ANQGSEA. The CDR3 sequence is 12 residues long. Deletions cut 7 bases from V and 5 bases from J, with 14 bases between. The CDR3 DNA is TGCAGCGGCGAGGAGGGTCAGGAGACCCAGTACTTC. This encodes CSGEEGQETQYF.

The V and J genes are TRBV28 and TRBJ2-6; D remains ambiguous. V lost 6 bases and J lost 0, with 9 bases in between. In germline, CDR1 is MDHEN, CDR2 SYDVKM. The CDR3 spans 15 residues. The CDR3: CASRTWASGANVLTF. Here the CDR3 DNA reads TGTGCCAGCAGGACGTGGGCCTCTGGGGCCAACGTCCTGACTTTC.

V usage is TRBV7-2 and J usage is TRBJ2-3, with 11 bases fitting TRBD2. The CDR3 spans 16 residues. V lost 6 bases, J lost 6 bases, and 11 bases stayed unmatched. The germline V gene has CDR1 SGHTA and CDR2 FQGNSA. The CDR3 coding sequence is TGTGCCAGCAGAATTCCTCTGACTAGCGGGGCTGATACGCAGTATTTT. It codes for CASRIPLTSGADTQYF.

The rearrangement uses TRBV6-1 and TRBJ1-2; possibly TRBD1 for D (5 bases). CDR3 size: 12 residues. Germline V gives CDR1 MNHNS, CDR2 SASEGT. Deletions cut 7 bases from V and 4 bases from J, with 10 bases between. The CDR3 DNA reads as TGTGCCAGCAAGTTCGACAGCTATGGCTACACCTTC. It translates to CASKFDSYGYTF.

The rearrangement joins TRBV4-1 to TRBJ1-2, with D perhaps TRBD1 (5 bases). Germline V gives CDR1 MGHRA, CDR2 YSYEKL. The CDR3 is made up of 16 amino acids. V was pared by 0 bases and J by 4 bases, with 15 bases between. The CDR3 region is CASSQERSGTFYGYTF. In nucleotides, the CDR3 is TGCGCCAGCAGCCAAGAGAGGTCCGGGACTTTCTATGGCTACACCTTC.

This clonotype came up many times. This rearrangement joins TRBV29-1 to TRBJ1-1; perhaps TRBD1 as D (6 bases). Trimming cost V 6 bases and J 5 bases, with 10 bases left between them. CDR3 length: 11 residues. The V gene's germline CDR1 is SQVTM and CDR2 ANQGSEA. CDR3 sequence: CSVRGGTEAFF. The CDR3 region has the DNA TGCAGCGTCCGAGGGGGAACTGAAGCTTTCTTT.

The genes are TRBV10-2 and TRBJ2-1; D uncertain. Trimming cost V 5 bases and J 8 bases, with 10 bases left between them. CDR3 length: 12 amino acids. From germline, CDR1 is WSHSY and CDR2 SAAADI. CDR3 coding DNA: TGCGCCAGCAGTACTATTACTGATGAGCAGTTCTTC. It codes for CASSTITDEQFF.

The chain combines TRBV5-1 with TRBJ1-5; D ambiguous. V shed 3 bases and J shed 7 bases, with 14 bases lying between them. This CDR3 has 14 residues. Germline V gene lookup returns CDR1 SGHRS and CDR2 YFSETQ. The CDR3 nucleotides are TGCGCCAGCAGCTCAGATCCCGAGAGGCAGCCCCAGCATTTT. Its translation: CASSSDPERQPQHF.

The J gene is TRBJ2-7, the V gene TRBV14, with D possibly being TRBD2 (6 bases). CDR1 and CDR2 (germline): SGHDN, FVKESK. The CDR3 contains 14 residues. Trimming shortened V by 0 bases and J by 5 bases, and 11 bases separated the two germline ends. The DNA for the CDR3 is TGTGCCAGCAGCCAAGACGGCGGGAACGACGAGCAGTACTTC. This encodes CASSQDGGNDEQYF.

The chain joins TRBV4-1 to TRBJ1-2, with D tentatively TRBD1 (6 bases). Trimming pared 4 bases from V and 6 bases from J, leaving 15 bases between. Germline V gene sequence: CDR1 MGHRA, CDR2 YSYEKL. This CDR3 has 14 amino acids. The CDR3 is CASSRTGSGDGYTF. The CDR3 DNA reads TGCGCCAGCAGCCGTACAGGGTCTGGAGATGGCTACACCTTC.

The chain carries TRBV20-1 and TRBJ2-7; D is ambiguous. This CDR3 has 12 residues. Germline V CDR1 and CDR2: DFQATT, SNEGSKA (reference sequence). V was trimmed by 2 bases and J by 6 bases, leaving 11 bases between them. The CDR3 sequence: CSARSAAPEQYF. The CDR3 coding sequence is TGCAGTGCTAGAAGTGCAGCCCCCGAGCAGTACTTC.

This clonotype was recorded many times. The chain employs TRBV27 and TRBJ2-5; no clear D gene. The V and J ends lost 6 bases and 5 bases respectively, with 13 bases between them. The CDR3 has 13 residues. Germline V gene data show CDR1 as MNHEY and CDR2 as SMNVEV (reference sequence). The DNA of the CDR3 is TGTGCCAGCAGGCCGGGCGCCTTGGAGACCCAGTACTTC. This encodes CASRPGALETQYF.

This clonotype was seen many times. The gene calls are TRBV9 and TRBJ2-7, with TRBD2 identical over 8 bases. J lost 3 bases, V lost 0 bases, and 5 bases had no gene match. The CDR3 contains 15 residues. Germline CDR1 is SGDLS and CDR2 is YYNGEE. CDR3 sequence (DNA): TGTGCCAGCAGCGTAGCCGGGGGGGCATTCTACGAGCAGTACTTC. Protein: CASSVAGGAFYEQYF.

There are a few counts of this clonotype. This chain uses TRBV6-6 with TRBJ1-2, with D possibly being TRBD1 (5 bases). From germline, CDR1 is MNHNY and CDR2 SVGAGI (reference sequence). The CDR3 is 13 amino acids. V was trimmed by 6 bases and J by 3 bases, leaving 11 bases between them. CDR3 bases: TGTGCCAGCAGGGGGACTGGGGACTATGGCTACACCTTC. It yields the protein CASRGTGDYGYTF.

A remark on this clonotype: The germline gene is not matched at one end of the junction; a read error may be the cause. The V and J genes are TRBV12-3 or TRBV12-4 and TRBJ2-3; D not certain. This CDR3 spans 15 amino acids. The CDR3 sequence is CASSRTLASTETQYF. The CDR3 coding sequence is TGTGCCAGCAGTAGGACCCTCGCGAGCACAGAGACGCAGTATTTT.

This clonotype was seen a handful of times. The J gene is TRBJ2-5, the V gene TRBV7-9, with a weak D call TRBD2 (6 bases). The DNA end favors TRBJ2-7, so the J call may be wrong. The CDR3 is 15 amino acids. Germline CDR1 reads SEHNR; CDR2 reads FQNEAQ (reference sequence). The CDR3 coding sequence is TGTGCCAGCAGGCCTGCGGCGGGGAAGCCCTACGAGCAGTACTTC. Amino acids: CASRPAAGKPYEQYF.

This clonotype was seen a handful of times. This chain uses TRBV10-3 with TRBJ2-1; D gene uncertain. Trimming shortened V by 0 bases and J by 3 bases, and 12 bases separated the two germline ends. The CDR3 totals 16 residues. CDR1 and CDR2 from the germline V gene are ENHRY and SYGVKD. CDR3 protein: CAISESYLGNYNEQFF. The CDR3 DNA is TGTGCCATCAGTGAGTCCTACTTGGGGAACTACAATGAGCAGTTCTTC.

This clonotype has more than one count but fewer than ten. The chain uses TRBV7-9 and TRBJ2-1, with D possibly TRBD2 on 5 matching bases. V was clipped by 3 bases and J by 10 bases, with 19 bases between them. Germline lookup yields CDR1 SEHNR and CDR2 FQNEAQ (reference sequence). The CDR3 loop spans 15 amino acids. The CDR3 DNA follows: TGTGCCAGCAGCTTTGGGCGAGCCGGGGAGACGGAGCAGTTCTTC. This codes for CASSFGRAGETEQFF.

In this sample, this clonotype turned up a few times. The chain joins TRBV20-1 to TRBJ2-7, with 7 bases lining up with TRBD2. The CDR3 sequence is 14 residues long. Germline loops: CDR1 DFQATT, CDR2 SNEGSKA (reference sequence). V was pared by 5 bases and J by 5 bases, with 12 bases of the junction left unmatched. The CDR3 reads CSAPIGGGWDEQYF. The CDR3 DNA reads TGCAGTGCTCCCATCGGCGGGGGATGGGACGAGCAGTACTTC.